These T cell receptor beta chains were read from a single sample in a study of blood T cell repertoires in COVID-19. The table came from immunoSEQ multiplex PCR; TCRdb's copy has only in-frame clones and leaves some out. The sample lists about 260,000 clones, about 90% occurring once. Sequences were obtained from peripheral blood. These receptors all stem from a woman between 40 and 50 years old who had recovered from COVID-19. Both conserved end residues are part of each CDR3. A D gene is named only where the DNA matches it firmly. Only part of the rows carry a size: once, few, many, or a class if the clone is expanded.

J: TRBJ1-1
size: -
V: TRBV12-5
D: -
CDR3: CASGLVPMGGGEAFF
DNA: TGTGCTAGTGGTTTGGTACCGATGGGAGGGGGTGAAGCTTTCTTT

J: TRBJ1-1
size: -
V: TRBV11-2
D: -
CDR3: CASSLAASGAFF
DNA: TGTGCCAGCAGCTTAGCGGCGTCAGGGGCTTTCTTT

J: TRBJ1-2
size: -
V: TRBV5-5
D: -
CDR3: CASSSQGEDYGYTF
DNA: TGTGCCAGCAGCTCCCAAGGCGAGGACTATGGCTACACCTTC

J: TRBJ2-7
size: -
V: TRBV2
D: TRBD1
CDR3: CASSVGDSAYEQYF
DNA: TGTGCCAGCAGTGTAGGGGACAGTGCATACGAGCAGTACTTC

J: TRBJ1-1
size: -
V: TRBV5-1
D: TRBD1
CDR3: CASSYRQGGLTEAFF
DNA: TGCGCCAGCAGCTACAGACAGGGGGGTCTCACTGAAGCTTTCTTT

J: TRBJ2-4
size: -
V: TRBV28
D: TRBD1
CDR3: CASSETGTGAQAKNIQYF
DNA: TGTGCCAGCAGCGAAACCGGGACAGGGGCACAAGCCAAAAACATTCAGTACTTC

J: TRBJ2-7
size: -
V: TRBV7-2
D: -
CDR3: CASSLFRQGYEQYF
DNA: TGTGCCAGCAGCTTATTTAGGCAGGGTTACGAGCAGTACTTC

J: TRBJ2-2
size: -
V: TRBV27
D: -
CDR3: CASSSFSRGHTKNTGELFF
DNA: TGTGCCAGCAGTTCTTTTTCCAGGGGACACACGAAGAACACCGGGGAGCTGTTTTTT

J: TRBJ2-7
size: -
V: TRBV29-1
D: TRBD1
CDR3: CSVADRGLNEQYF
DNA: TGCAGCGTTGCGGACAGGGGGCTGAACGAGCAGTACTTC

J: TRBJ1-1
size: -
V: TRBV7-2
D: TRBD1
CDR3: CASGRQGWNTEAFF
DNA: TGTGCCAGCGGACGACAGGGTTGGAACACTGAAGCTTTCTTT

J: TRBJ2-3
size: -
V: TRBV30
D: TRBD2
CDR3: CAWSVWRGVPDTQYF
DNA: TGTGCCTGGAGTGTATGGCGGGGGGTCCCAGATACGCAGTATTTT

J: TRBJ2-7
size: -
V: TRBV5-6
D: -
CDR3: CASSRGFTYEQYF
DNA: TGTGCCAGCAGCCGGGGGTTTACCTACGAGCAGTACTTC

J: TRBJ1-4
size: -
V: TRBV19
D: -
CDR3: CASLRGAYRMEKLFF
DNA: TGTGCCTCGCTCAGGGGCGCCTACCGAATGGAAAAACTGTTTTTT

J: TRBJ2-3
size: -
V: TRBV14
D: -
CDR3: CASSQIIASTDTQYF
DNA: TGTGCCAGCAGCCAAATAATAGCTTCCACAGATACGCAGTATTTT

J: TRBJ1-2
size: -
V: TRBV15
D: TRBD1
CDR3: CATSIEGADGYTF
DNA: TGTGCCACCAGCATCGAGGGGGCTGATGGCTACACCTTC

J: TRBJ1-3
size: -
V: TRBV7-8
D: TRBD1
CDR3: CASSPQGVLPFNSGNTIYF
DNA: TGTGCCAGCAGCCCCCAGGGGGTCCTCCCCTTTAACTCTGGAAACACCATATATTTT

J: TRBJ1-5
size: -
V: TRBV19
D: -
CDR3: CASSIPPVLYNQPQHF
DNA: TGTGCCAGTAGTATCCCTCCTGTCTTATACAATCAGCCCCAGCATTTT

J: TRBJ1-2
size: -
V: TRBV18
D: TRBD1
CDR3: CASSPPGQGSYTF
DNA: TGTGCCAGCTCACCCCCGGGACAGGGAAGCTACACCTTC

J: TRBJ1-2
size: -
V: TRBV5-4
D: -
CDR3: CASSQDRNYGYTF
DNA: TGTGCCAGCAGCCAAGACAGGAACTATGGCTACACCTTC

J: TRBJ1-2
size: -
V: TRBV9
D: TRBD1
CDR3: CASSDQQGAGYGYTF
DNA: TGTGCCAGCAGCGATCAACAGGGGGCAGGCTATGGCTACACCTTC

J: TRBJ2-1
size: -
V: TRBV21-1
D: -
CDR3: CASVQGTPWWCYNEQFF
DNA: TGTGCCAGCGTACAGGGGACGCCCTGGTGGTGCTACAATGAGCAGTTCTTC

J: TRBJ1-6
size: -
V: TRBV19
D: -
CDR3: CASNPGQLYNSPLHF
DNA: TGTGCCAGTAACCCCGGACAGCTCTATAATTCACCCCTCCACTTT

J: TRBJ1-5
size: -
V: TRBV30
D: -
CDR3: CAASMRQSQPQHF
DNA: TGTGCCGCTTCCATGAGGCAATCGCAGCCCCAGCATTTT

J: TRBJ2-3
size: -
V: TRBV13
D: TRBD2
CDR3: CASSPSGGPTDTQYF
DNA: TGTGCCAGCAGCCCGAGCGGGGGGCCGACAGATACGCAGTATTTT

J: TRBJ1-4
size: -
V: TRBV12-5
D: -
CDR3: CASGLGSGQINEKLFF
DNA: TGTGCTAGTGGTTTGGGGTCAGGGCAGATTAATGAAAAACTGTTTTTT

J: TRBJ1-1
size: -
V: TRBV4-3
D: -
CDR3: CASSQEPVPGEDTEAFF
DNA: TGCGCCAGCAGCCAAGAGCCGGTTCCGGGTGAGGACACTGAAGCTTTCTTT

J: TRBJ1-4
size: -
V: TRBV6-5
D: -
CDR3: CASSGQLATNEKLFF
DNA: TGTGCCAGCAGCGGACAACTTGCAACTAATGAAAAACTGTTTTTT

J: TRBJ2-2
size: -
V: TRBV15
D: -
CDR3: CATSSRYRDPGELFF
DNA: TGTGCCACCAGCAGCCGTTACAGGGACCCCGGGGAGCTGTTTTTT

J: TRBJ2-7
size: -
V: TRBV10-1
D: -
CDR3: CASSSTTQPLAEQYF
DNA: TGCGCCAGCAGCTCGACCACTCAGCCCTTAGCGGAGCAGTACTTC

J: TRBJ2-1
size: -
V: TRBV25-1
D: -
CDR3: CASSGPSISGYEQFF
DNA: TGTGCCAGCAGTGGCCCTAGCATATCTGGCTATGAGCAGTTCTTC

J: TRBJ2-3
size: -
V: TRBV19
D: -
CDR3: CASTNPDSSTDTQYF
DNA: TGTGCCAGTACCAATCCGGACTCCAGCACAGATACGCAGTATTTT

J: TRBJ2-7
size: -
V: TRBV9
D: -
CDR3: CASSPRQASYEQYF
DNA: TGTGCCAGCAGCCCTCGACAGGCCTCCTACGAGCAGTACTTC

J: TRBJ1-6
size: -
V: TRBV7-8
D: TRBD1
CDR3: CASSLAATGGRNSPLHF
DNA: TGTGCCAGCAGCTTAGCGGCGACAGGGGGACGAAATTCACCCCTCCACTTT

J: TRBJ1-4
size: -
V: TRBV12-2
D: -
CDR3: CASRLKLVWDRGGKLFF
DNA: TGTGCAAGTCGCTTAAAATTGGTCTGGGACAGGGGAGGAAAACTGTTTTTT

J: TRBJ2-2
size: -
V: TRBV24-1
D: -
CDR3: CATSDRNTGELFF
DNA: TGTGCCACCAGTGACCGGAACACCGGGGAGCTGTTTTTT

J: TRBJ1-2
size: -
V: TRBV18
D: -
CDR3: CASSPTGRDYGYTF
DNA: TGTGCCAGCTCACCAACAGGGAGGGACTATGGCTACACCTTC

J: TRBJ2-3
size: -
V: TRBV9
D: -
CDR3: CASSVGTVTDTQYF
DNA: TGTGCCAGCAGCGTTGGGACTGTTACAGATACGCAGTATTTT

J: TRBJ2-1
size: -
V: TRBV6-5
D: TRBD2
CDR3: CASRGTSGENEQFF
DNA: TGTGCCAGCAGGGGGACTAGCGGGGAGAATGAGCAGTTCTTC

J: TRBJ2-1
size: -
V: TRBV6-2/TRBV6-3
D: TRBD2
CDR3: CASRLAGGSTHNEQFF
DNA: TGTGCCAGCCGCCTAGCGGGGGGGAGTACTCACAATGAGCAGTTCTTC

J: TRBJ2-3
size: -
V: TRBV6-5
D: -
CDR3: CASMAGGTDTQYF
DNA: TGTGCCAGCATGGCAGGGGGCACAGATACGCAGTATTTT

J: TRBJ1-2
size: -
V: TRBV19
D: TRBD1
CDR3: CASSKDRGTYGYTF
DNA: TGTGCCAGTAGTAAGGACAGGGGCACCTATGGCTACACCTTC

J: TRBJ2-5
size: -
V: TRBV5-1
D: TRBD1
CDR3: CASTRGDRGQETQYF
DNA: TGCGCCAGCACCCGGGGAGACAGGGGTCAAGAGACCCAGTACTTC

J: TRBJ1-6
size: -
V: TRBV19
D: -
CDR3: CASSIYELSPLHF
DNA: TGTGCCAGTAGTATCTACGAGCTGTCACCCCTCCACTTT

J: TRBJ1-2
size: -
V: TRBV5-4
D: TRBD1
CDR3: CASSPTGLNGYGYTF
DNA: TGTGCCAGCAGCCCGACAGGGCTAAATGGCTATGGCTACACCTTC

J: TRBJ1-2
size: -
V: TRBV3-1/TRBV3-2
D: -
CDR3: CASSQDSSGYTF
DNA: TGTGCCAGCAGCCAAGATTCGAGCGGCTACACCTTC

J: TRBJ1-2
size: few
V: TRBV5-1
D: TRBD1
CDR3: CASSTLQGADYGYTF
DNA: TGCGCCAGCAGCACCCTACAGGGGGCAGACTATGGCTACACCTTC

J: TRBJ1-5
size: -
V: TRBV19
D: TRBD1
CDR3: CASSIVLDRVRHQPQHF
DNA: TGTGCCAGTAGTATAGTCCTCGACAGGGTTAGACATCAGCCCCAGCATTTT

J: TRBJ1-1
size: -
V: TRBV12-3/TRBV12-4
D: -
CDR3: CASSAPSTEAFF
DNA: TGTGCCAGCAGTGCACCGAGCACTGAAGCTTTCTTT